This entry lists 17 T cell receptor beta chains sequenced from one sample in a study of T cells in Graves' hyperthyroidism and ophthalmopathy. From RNA transcripts, TCR beta CDR3 regions were amplified. A set of HTBI primers served as the primers for a first-round RT-PCR of the TCR CDR3. TCRdb reprocessed the multiplex PCR reads with MiXCR, giving one entry per CDR3 protein. The profile shows 200,000 to 250,000 distinct CDR3 sequences, roughly 15% of them singletons. The sequencing sample was made of blood. All receptors derive from a woman aged 18-29 years with Graves' ophthalmopathy.

This clonotype was counted at least ten times. This chain joins TRBV28 and TRBJ2-7; no definite D call. CDR3 size: 14 residues. V gave up 3 bases and J gave up 4 bases, with 13 bases separating them. From germline, CDR1 is MDHEN and CDR2 SYDVKM. CDR3 protein: CASSFSRNGYEQYF. CDR3 nucleotide sequence: TGTGCCAGCAGTTTCTCCCGCAATGGGTACGAGCAGTACTTC.

This clonotype was seen repeatedly, ten times or more. This chain joins TRBV29-1 and TRBJ2-1, with D perhaps assigned TRBD1 or TRBD2 (5 bases each). Looked up from germline, CDR1 is SQVTM and CDR2 is ANQGSEA. The V gene lost 4 bases and the J gene lost 1 base, with 8 bases spanning the gap. The CDR3 is made up of 13 amino acids. CDR3: CSVVWGSYNEQFF. The CDR3 DNA reads as TGCAGCGTTGTGTGGGGGTCCTACAATGAGCAGTTCTTC.

In its sample, this clonotype was seen a few times. The chain recombines TRBV4-1 with TRBJ2-5; D is perhaps TRBD1 or TRBD2 (5 bases each). The CDR3 has 19 residues. Germline CDR1 and CDR2: MGHRA and YSYEKL. V was trimmed by 2 bases and J by 5 bases, leaving 27 bases between them. CDR3 region: CASSQKGVGTPGSWETQYF. As DNA, the CDR3 is TGCGCCAGCAGCCAAAAAGGGGTGGGGACCCCCGGGTCTTGGGAGACCCAGTACTTC.

A few counts support this clonotype. The V gene is TRBV19, the J gene TRBJ1-5, with unresolved D. From germline, CDR1 is LNHDA and CDR2 SQIVND (reference sequence). CDR3 length equals 15 residues. V was trimmed by 4 bases and J by 0 bases, leaving 10 bases between them. CDR3: CASSTLDYSNQPQHF. CDR3 DNA: TGTGCCAGTAGTACCCTTGATTATAGCAATCAGCCCCAGCATTTT. Complete variable domain (other parts from reference TRBV19 and TRBJ1-5): DGGITQSPKYLFRKEGQNVTLSCEQNLNHDAMYWYRQDPGQGLRLIYYSQIVNDFQKGDIAEGYSVSREKKESFPLTVTSAQKNPTAFYLCASSTLDYSNQPQHFGDGTRLSIL.

The table lists this clonotype with many counts. The chain is built from TRBV18 and TRBJ2-7; 8 nucleotides match TRBD1. The ends lost 5 bases at V and 3 bases at J; junction bases unmatched: 9. This CDR3 is 15 amino acids long. Germline CDR1 reads KGHSH; CDR2 reads LQKENI. The CDR3 spells CASSSQGQEHYEQYF. DNA for the CDR3: TGTGCCAGCTCATCACAGGGACAGGAGCACTACGAGCAGTACTTC. Looking up the rest from reference TRBV18 and TRBJ2-7 gives the full variable domain: NAGVMQNPRHLVRRRGQEARLRCSPMKGHSHVYWYRQLPEEGLKFMVYLQKENIIDESGMPKERFSAEFPKEGPSILRIQQVVRGDSAAYFCASSSQGQEHYEQYFGPGTRLTVT.

This clonotype came up many times. The genes are TRBV11-2 and TRBJ2-1, with 11 positions matching TRBD2. Germline V gene lookup returns CDR1 SGHAT and CDR2 FQNNGV. The CDR3 loop spans 20 amino acids. Trimming at V came to 5 bases and at J to 4 bases, leaving 19 bases not matched to a gene. In DNA form, the CDR3 reads TGTGCCAGCAGCCTAACCTGGACTAGCGGGCGAACTGTCGGATACAATGAGCAGTTCTTC. It codes for CASSLTWTSGRTVGYNEQFF. Looking up the rest from reference TRBV11-2 and TRBJ2-1 gives the full variable domain: EAGVAQSPRYKIIEKRQSVAFWCNPISGHATLYWYQQILGQGPKLLIQFQNNGVVDDSQLPKDRFSAERLKGVDSTLKIQPAKLEDSAVYLCASSLTWTSGRTVGYNEQFFGPGTRLTVL.

This clonotype was observed at least ten times. V gene TRBV6-4 combines with J gene TRBJ1-2; TRBD1 matches at 8 bases. CDR3 size: 15 residues. J gave up 5 bases and V 0 bases, and 5 bases lay outside the gene matches. CDR1 is MRHNA, CDR2 SNTAGT, per germline. The DNA for the CDR3 is TGTGCCAGCAGTGACTCGAGGCAGGGGGCTTATGGCTACACCTTC. Translated: CASSDSRQGAYGYTF.

The chain employs TRBV4-1 and TRBJ2-3; no firm D call. Germline CDR1 reads MGHRA; CDR2 reads YSYEKL. The CDR3 covers 15 residues. Deletions cut 1 base from V and 0 bases from J, with 8 bases between. The CDR3 loop is CASSQVLGSTDTQYF. DNA for the CDR3: TGCGCCAGCAGCCAAGTTCTAGGAAGCACAGATACGCAGTATTTT.

This clonotype appeared many times. V usage is TRBV20-1 and J usage is TRBJ2-7, with TRBD2 matching over 11 bases. Germline trimming cut 1 base from V and 4 bases from J; bases unmatched to any gene: 0. Germline V lookup: CDR1 DFQATT, CDR2 SNEGSKA (reference sequence). This CDR3 region has 13 residues. CDR3 sequence reads: CSARGLAGYEQYF. The CDR3 bases are TGCAGTGCTAGAGGACTAGCGGGGTACGAGCAGTACTTC.

Many counts were recorded for this clonotype. The V gene is TRBV24-1, the J gene TRBJ2-2; 15 positions match TRBD2. Trimming at V came to 3 bases and at J to 1 base, leaving 5 bases not matched to a gene. The CDR3 loop spans 19 amino acids. Germline assignment: CDR1 KGHDR and CDR2 SFDVKD. CDR3 DNA: TGTGCCACCAGTGATCCCGGACTAGCGGGAGGGCGGAACACCGGGGAGCTGTTTTTT. It translates to CATSDPGLAGGRNTGELFF.

To note about this clonotype: At one of its ends the junction is not consistent with the germline gene, which may arise from a read error. The rearrangement links TRBV7-6 to TRBJ2-3; 8 bases fit TRBD2. This CDR3 has 18 amino acids. Germline CDR1 is SGHVS and CDR2 is FNYEAQ. CDR3 sequence: CVSSLVPQGSGGPMEQYF. Here the CDR3 DNA reads TGTGTCAGCAGCTTAGTTCCCCAGGGCAGCGGGGGCCCGATGGAGCAGTATTTT.

This clonotype was seen a handful of times. The rearrangement links TRBV19 to TRBJ1-1; D unresolved. Trimming pared 1 base from V and 0 bases from J, leaving 9 bases between. The length of the CDR3 is 15 residues. Germline V gene lookup returns CDR1 LNHDA and CDR2 SQIVND (reference sequence). CDR3 sequence reads: CASSIVRGLNTEAFF. The CDR3, as DNA: TGTGCCAGTAGTATAGTTCGGGGTTTGAACACTGAAGCTTTCTTT.

In this sample, this clonotype turned up many times. The rearrangement links TRBV30 to TRBJ2-7, with D possibly being TRBD1 or TRBD2 (6 bases each). The V gene lost 3 bases and the J gene lost 3 bases, with 15 bases spanning the gap. The CDR3 loop spans 14 amino acids. CDR1 and CDR2 (germline): GTSNPN, SVGIG (reference sequence). The CDR3 protein is CAWRVLGGNYEQYF. The CDR3, as DNA: TGTGCCTGGAGGGTTTTGGGGGGCAACTACGAGCAGTACTTC. The full variable domain, completed using reference TRBV30 and TRBJ2-7, is SQTIHQWPATLVQPVGSPLSLECTVEGTSNPNLYWYRQAAGRGLQLLFYSVGIGQISSEVPQNLSASRPQDRQFILSSKKLLLSDSGFYLCAWRVLGGNYEQYFGPGTRLTVT.

The rearrangement links TRBV5-1 to TRBJ2-2; D call uncertain. Germline CDR1 SGHRS, CDR2 YFSETQ. V lost 4 bases and J lost 5, with 12 bases in between. This CDR3 has 14 amino acids. DNA for the CDR3: TGCGCCAGCAGCCCCTCCCGTGGAACCGGGGAGCTGTTTTTT. Residues: CASSPSRGTGELFF.

This clonotype was observed at least ten times. The chain is built from TRBV28 and TRBJ2-7; D gene unclear. The germline V and J ends were trimmed by 8 bases and 3 bases, with 8 bases remaining between them. The CDR3 length is 11 residues. The V gene's germline CDR1 is MDHEN and CDR2 SYDVKM. The CDR3 nucleotides read TGTGCCAGCTCTCCCGGCTACGAGCAGTACTTC. The encoded protein is CASSPGYEQYF.

This clonotype has ten or more counts. The rearrangement joins TRBV3-1 to TRBJ2-5, with D perhaps being TRBD1 or TRBD2 (6 bases each). This CDR3 is 14 amino acids long. Deletions cut 2 bases from V and 3 bases from J, with 10 bases between. Per the germline V gene, CDR1 is LGHDT and CDR2 is YNNKEL (reference sequence). CDR3 DNA sequence: TGTGCCAGCAGCCAATGGGGGGCGGAAGAGACCCAGTACTTC. Translation: CASSQWGAEETQYF.

V is TRBV7-2 and J is TRBJ2-1; 7 bases match TRBD2. Trimming took 0 bases from V and 8 from J; bases not matched to a gene: 4. CDR3 length: 14 amino acids. Germline CDR1 is SGHTA and CDR2 is FQGNSA. The CDR3 reads CASSLASGFYEQFF. In nucleotides, the CDR3 is TGTGCCAGCAGCTTAGCTAGCGGGTTCTATGAGCAGTTCTTC.